The next 25 T cell receptor beta chains were all read from a single sample in a study of blood T cell repertoires in COVID-19. Only in-frame clones appear in the TCRdb table, and some are missing; sequencing was by immunoSEQ multiplex PCR. The sample shows some 100,000 clones, 80% to 90% of them seen only once. The source material was peripheral blood. The receptors shown here come from a man aged 45 to 65 with COVID-19, enrolled during active disease.

The chain carries TRBV5-1 and TRBJ2-7, with TRBD1 matching 8 bases. Germline CDR1 SGHRS, CDR2 YFSETQ. CDR3 length equals 14 residues. The J segment lost 0 bases and the V segment lost 6 bases, leaving 5 bases of the junction unmatched. The CDR3 region has the DNA TGCGCCAGCACACCACAGGGGGGCTCCTACGAGCAGTACTTC. Translating it yields CASTPQGGSYEQYF.

This rearrangement joins TRBV25-1 to TRBJ1-3; D possibly corresponds to TRBD1 (5 bases). Germline-derived CDR1 and CDR2 are MGHDK and SYGVNS. The CDR3 length is 13 residues. Trimming cost V 4 bases and J 1 base, with 5 bases left between them. The CDR3 DNA reads as TGTGCCAGCAGTGGGACATCTGGAAACACCATATATTTT. Amino acid sequence: CASSGTSGNTIYF.

This clone was detected only a few times. The chain recombines TRBV4-2 with TRBJ1-4; TRBD1 agrees at 10 bases. CDR3 size: 14 residues. Losses at the gene ends were 4 bases for V and 6 bases for J; bases not matched to a gene: 2. In germline, CDR1 is LGHNA, CDR2 YNFKEQ. As DNA, the CDR3 is TGTGCCAGCAGCCTGACAGGGGGCCATGAAAAACTGTTTTTT. It encodes CASSLTGGHEKLFF.

The chain combines TRBV6-8 with TRBJ2-1; 11 bases align to TRBD2. The CDR3 runs 18 residues. From germline, CDR1 is MNHGY and CDR2 SAAAGT. V gave up 6 bases and J gave up 2 bases; unmatched junction bases: 12. In DNA form, the CDR3 reads TGTGCCAGCAGAGCCACCGGGACTAGCGGTTCTACCTACAATGAGCAGTTCTTC. As protein: CASRATGTSGSTYNEQFF.

The chain links TRBV30 to TRBJ2-6; TRBD1 is a possible D gene (6 bases). The CDR3 is 16 residues long. The V gene's germline CDR1 is GTSNPN and CDR2 SVGIG (reference sequence). The V gene lost 3 bases and the J gene lost 4 bases, with 16 bases spanning the gap. The CDR3 region is CAWSSYRVPGANVLTF. The CDR3 coding sequence is TGTGCCTGGAGCAGCTACAGGGTGCCCGGGGCCAACGTCCTGACTTTC.

This clone was observed a handful of times. This sequence joins TRBV5-4 and TRBJ1-2; weak D call: TRBD1 (6 bases). Germline lookup yields CDR1 SGHNT and CDR2 YYREEE (reference sequence). This CDR3 contains 14 residues. The V end lost 1 base, the J end lost 5 bases, and 12 bases lay between the germline ends. The CDR3 coding sequence is TGTGCCAGCAGCTTGCAGGGGCGCGGGTATGGCTACACCTTC. Encoded protein: CASSLQGRGYGYTF.

The V gene is TRBV18, the J gene TRBJ1-3; tentative D call: TRBD1 (6 bases). Germline CDR1 reads KGHSH; CDR2 reads LQKENI. Trimming took off 3 bases at V and 4 bases at J, with 10 bases between the two ends. CDR3 length: 14 amino acids. DNA for the CDR3: TGTGCCAGCTCACCGAGGGACACAGGAAACACCATATATTTT. Protein sequence: CASSPRDTGNTIYF.

This clone occurred a few times. J is TRBJ2-1 and V is TRBV7-3, with TRBD2 matching 8 bases. J was trimmed by 0 bases and V by 2 bases; bases with no gene match: 3. CDR1 and CDR2 (germline): SGHTA, FQGTGA. This CDR3 has 16 amino acids. The CDR3 coding sequence is TGTGCCAGCAGCTTACCCGGGACTAGCTCCTACAATGAGCAGTTCTTC. Translation: CASSLPGTSSYNEQFF.

The rearrangement uses TRBV19 and TRBJ2-2; maybe TRBD1 (6 bases). CDR3 length equals 17 residues. V was pared by 1 base and J by 4 bases, with 16 bases between. Germline V gives CDR1 LNHDA, CDR2 SQIVND (reference sequence). CDR3: CASSIVVLGAGTGELFF. The CDR3 DNA reads as TGTGCCAGTAGTATAGTGGTGTTGGGGGCGGGCACCGGGGAGCTGTTTTTT.

V usage is TRBV5-4 and J usage is TRBJ2-7; 12 bases fit TRBD2. The CDR3 runs to 18 residues. Germline loops: CDR1 SGHNT, CDR2 YYREEE (reference sequence). The J segment lost 0 bases and the V segment lost 0 bases, leaving 7 bases of the junction unmatched. CDR3 protein: CASSLGVRTSGASYEQYF. In DNA, the CDR3 is TGTGCCAGCAGCTTGGGGGTCAGGACTAGCGGGGCCTCCTACGAGCAGTACTTC.

This clone was seen a handful of times. CDR3 loop: CASTLDRATEAFF. In DNA, the CDR3 is TGTGCCAGCACCCTAGACAGGGCCACTGAAGCTTTCTTT. The V and J genes are TRBV12-3 or TRBV12-4 and TRBJ1-1, with 7 bases matching TRBD1. V gave up 7 bases and J gave up 4 bases; unmatched junction bases: 6. The CDR3 loop spans 13 amino acids.

This clone appeared once. The chain links TRBV9 to TRBJ2-7, with D perhaps TRBD2 (6 bases). The CDR3 is 17 residues long. V dropped 0 bases and J dropped 0 bases, with 16 bases sitting between them. Germline CDR1 is SGDLS and CDR2 is YYNGEE. CDR3 residues: CASSVEPLASSSYEQYF. The CDR3 DNA reads as TGTGCCAGCAGCGTAGAACCTCTAGCGAGCAGCTCCTACGAGCAGTACTTC.

This chain connects TRBV18 to TRBJ2-2; D is ambiguous. CDR3 length equals 15 residues. Trimming took off 2 bases at V and 6 bases at J, with 13 bases between the two ends. Germline values: CDR1 KGHSH, CDR2 LQKENI. As DNA, the CDR3 is TGTGCCAGCTCACCAAACGGAGCTCCCGCCGGGGAGCTGTTTTTT. Protein: CASSPNGAPAGELFF.

V usage is TRBV9 and J usage is TRBJ2-4; 10 nucleotides line up with TRBD1. The germline CDR1 and CDR2 sequences are SGDLS and YYNGEE. With 0 bases clipped from V and 8 bases from J, the junction kept 2 bases outside the gene matches. This CDR3 is 14 amino acids long. Here the CDR3 DNA reads TGTGCCAGCAGCGTAGGACAGGGGGCGTACATTCAGTACTTC. This translates into CASSVGQGAYIQYF.

The V gene is TRBV21-1, the J gene TRBJ1-1; whether TRBD1, the table's D call, matches the DNA was not checked. TRBV21-1 is a recognized pseudogene. The CDR3 is 17 amino acids. CDR3 DNA sequence: TGTGCCAGCAGCAAAGATGGGCTGGGGCAGGGTGGTACTGAAGCTTTCTTT. Amino acid sequence: CASSKDGLGQGGTEAFF.

With regard to this clone: This sample includes further DNA sequences coding for the same CDR3. The chain is built from TRBV6-5 and TRBJ1-6; 7 nucleotides agree with TRBD1. V shed 0 bases, J shed 5 bases, and the junction held 1 base outside the gene matches. Looked up from germline, CDR1 is MNHEY and CDR2 is SVGAGI. The CDR3 extends over 15 amino acids. CDR3 nucleotides: TGTGCCAGCAGTTACTCAGGGACAGATAATTCACCCCTCCACTTT. As protein: CASSYSGTDNSPLHF.

The chain recombines TRBV18 with TRBJ1-1, with D possibly TRBD1 on 5 matching bases. This CDR3 is 13 amino acids long. Trimming removed 5 bases at V and 1 base at J, with 8 bases between. Germline CDR1 KGHSH, CDR2 LQKENI. CDR3 DNA sequence: TGTGCCAGCTCAGGGGCGTGGAACACTGAAGCTTTCTTT. It is translated as CASSGAWNTEAFF.

This chain joins TRBV5-1 and TRBJ2-5; 9 bases fit TRBD2. V lost 4 bases, J lost 5 bases, and 9 bases stayed unmatched. Germline-derived CDR1 and CDR2 are SGHRS and YFSETQ. CDR3 size: 15 residues. In DNA, the CDR3 is TGCGCCAGCAGCCTAAGCGGGGGGACGGGGGAGACCCAGTACTTC. It specifies CASSLSGGTGETQYF.

The J gene is TRBJ1-1, the V gene TRBV2; 7 nucleotides agree with TRBD1. This CDR3 is 17 amino acids long. Losses at the gene ends were 2 bases for V and 0 bases for J; bases not matched to a gene: 9. CDR1 and CDR2 from the germline V gene are SNHLY and FYNNEI. The CDR3 sequence is CASSEFGQAFMNTEAFF. DNA for the CDR3: TGTGCCAGCAGTGAATTCGGACAGGCGTTCATGAACACTGAAGCTTTCTTT.

The chain employs TRBV7-5 and TRBJ1-2; the tabulated D call, TRBD1, remains unverified against the DNA. TRBV7-5 is a pseudogene locus. The CDR3 totals 16 residues. In DNA, the CDR3 is TGTGCCAGAAGCTTAATCCCAGGGGGGCGGCACTATGGCTACACCTTC. It specifies CARSLIPGGRHYGYTF.

V gene TRBV18 combines with J gene TRBJ1-2, with 8 bases aligning to TRBD1. The CDR3 contains 13 residues. Germline loops: CDR1 KGHSH, CDR2 LQKENI. The V and J ends lost 3 bases and 7 bases, in that order; junction bases with no gene match: 4. This CDR3 reads CASSPDRAFGYTF. For the CDR3, the DNA is TGTGCCAGCTCACCGGACAGGGCTTTTGGCTACACCTTC.

The rearrangement uses TRBV21-1 and TRBJ2-7; TRBD2, the table's D call, was not compared with the DNA. TRBV21-1 is deemed a pseudogene. The CDR3 is made up of 14 amino acids. CDR3 coding DNA: TGTGCCAGCGCGTGTTTCAGAAGCGCGGGTGAGCAGTACTTC. Amino acids: CASACFRSAGEQYF.

V usage is TRBV20-1 and J usage is TRBJ1-1; no clear D. Germline lookup yields CDR1 DFQATT and CDR2 SNEGSKA (reference sequence). The V end was cut by 3 bases, the J end by 1 base, with 9 bases between. CDR3 length: 13 residues. The chain's CDR3 is CSASGRKNTEAFF. CDR3 in DNA: TGCAGTGCTAGTGGCAGAAAGAACACTGAAGCTTTCTTT.

The chain links TRBV7-3 to TRBJ2-3; no reliable D call. The CDR3 is 13 residues long. V lost 6 bases to trimming and J lost 4 bases, with 11 bases between them. CDR1 is SGHTA, CDR2 FQGTGA, per germline. Here the CDR3 reads CASSFLSSDTQYF. CDR3 DNA: TGTGCCAGCAGTTTTCTCTCCTCAGATACGCAGTATTTT.

The chain carries TRBV2 and TRBJ1-5; TRBD1 agrees at 7 bases. Germline V gene data show CDR1 as SNHLY and CDR2 as FYNNEI. This CDR3 region has 14 residues. Trimming cost V 6 bases and J 4 bases; bases outside gene matches: 6. The CDR3 DNA sequence: TGTGCCAGCAGGGAGGGACAGTTGAATCAGCCCCAGCATTTT. This translates into CASREGQLNQPQHF. Full variable domain (outside the CDR3, taken from reference TRBV2 and TRBJ1-5): EPEVTQTPSHQVTQMGQEVILRCVPISNHLYFYWYRQILGQKVEFLVSFYNNEISEKSEIFDDQFSVERPDGSNFTLKIRSTKLEDSAMYFCASREGQLNQPQHFGDGTRLSIL.